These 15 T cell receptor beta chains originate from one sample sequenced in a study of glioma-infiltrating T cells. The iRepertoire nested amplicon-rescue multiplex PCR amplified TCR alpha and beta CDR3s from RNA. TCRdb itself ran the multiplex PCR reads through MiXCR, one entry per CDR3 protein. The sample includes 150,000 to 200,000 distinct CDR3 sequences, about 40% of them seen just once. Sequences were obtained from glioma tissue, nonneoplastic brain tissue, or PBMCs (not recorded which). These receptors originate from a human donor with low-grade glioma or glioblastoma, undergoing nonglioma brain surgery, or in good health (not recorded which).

CDR3 sequence (DNA): TGTGCCAGCAGTTTTCTGGGCAGAGCGGCGCGACTAGCGGGAGAGGCGGAATACGAGCAGTACTTC. Translating gives CASSFLGRAARLAGEAEYEQYF. The rearrangement uses TRBV12-3 or TRBV12-4 and TRBJ2-7; 12 nucleotides match TRBD2. The CDR3 covers 22 residues. Trimming cost V 3 bases and J 4 bases; bases outside gene matches: 25.

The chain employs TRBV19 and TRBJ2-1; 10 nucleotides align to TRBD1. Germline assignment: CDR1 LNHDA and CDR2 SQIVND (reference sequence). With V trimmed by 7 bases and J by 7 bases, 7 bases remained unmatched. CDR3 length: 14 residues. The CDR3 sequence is CASNLRDRGNEQFF. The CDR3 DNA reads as TGTGCCAGTAACCTCCGGGACAGGGGAAATGAGCAGTTCTTC.

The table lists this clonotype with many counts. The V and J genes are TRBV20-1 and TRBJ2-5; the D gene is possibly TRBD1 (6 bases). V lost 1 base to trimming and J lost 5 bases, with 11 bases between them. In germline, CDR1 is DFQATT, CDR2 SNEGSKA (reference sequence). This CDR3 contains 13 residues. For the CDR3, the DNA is TGCAGTGCTAGAGTCACAGGGTGGGAGACCCAGTACTTC. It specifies CSARVTGWETQYF.

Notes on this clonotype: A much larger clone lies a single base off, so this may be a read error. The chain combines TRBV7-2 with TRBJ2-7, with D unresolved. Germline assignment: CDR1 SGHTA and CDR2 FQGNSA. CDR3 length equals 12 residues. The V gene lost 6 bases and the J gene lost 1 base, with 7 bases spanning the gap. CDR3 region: CASSYRSYEQYF. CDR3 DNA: TGTGCCAGCAGTTACAGATCCTACGAGCAGTACTTC. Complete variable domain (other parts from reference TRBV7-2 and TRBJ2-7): GAGVSQSPSNKVTEKGKDVELRCDPISGHTALYWYRQSLGQGLEFLIYFQGNSAPDKSGLPSDRFSAERTGGSVSTLTIQRTQQEDSAVYLCASSYRSYEQYFGPGTRLTVT.

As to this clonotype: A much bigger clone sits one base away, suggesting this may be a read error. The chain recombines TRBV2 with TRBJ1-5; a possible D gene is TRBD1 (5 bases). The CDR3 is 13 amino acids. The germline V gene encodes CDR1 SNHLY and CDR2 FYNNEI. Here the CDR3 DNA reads TGTGCCAGCAATGAAACGGGGACTCAACCCCAGCATTTT. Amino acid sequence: CASNETGTQPQHF.

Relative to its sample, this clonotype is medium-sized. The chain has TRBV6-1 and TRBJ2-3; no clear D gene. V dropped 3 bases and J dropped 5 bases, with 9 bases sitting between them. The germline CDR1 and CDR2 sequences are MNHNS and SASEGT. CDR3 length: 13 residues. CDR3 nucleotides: TGTGCCAGCAGTGAGTTGGGCGTAGATACGCAGTATTTT. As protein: CASSELGVDTQYF.

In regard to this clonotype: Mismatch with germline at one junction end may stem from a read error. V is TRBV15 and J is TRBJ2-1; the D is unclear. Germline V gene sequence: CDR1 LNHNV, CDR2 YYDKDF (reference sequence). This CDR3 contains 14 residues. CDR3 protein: CATSRARDFNDQFF. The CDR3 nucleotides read TGTGCCACCAGCAGAGCGCGCGACTTCAATGACCAGTTCTTC.

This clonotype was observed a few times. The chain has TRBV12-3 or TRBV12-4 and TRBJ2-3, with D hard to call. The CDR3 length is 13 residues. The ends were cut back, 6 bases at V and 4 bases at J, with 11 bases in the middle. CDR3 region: CASSRTDSDTQYF. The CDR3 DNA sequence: TGTGCCAGCAGCCGCACCGATTCAGATACGCAGTATTTT.

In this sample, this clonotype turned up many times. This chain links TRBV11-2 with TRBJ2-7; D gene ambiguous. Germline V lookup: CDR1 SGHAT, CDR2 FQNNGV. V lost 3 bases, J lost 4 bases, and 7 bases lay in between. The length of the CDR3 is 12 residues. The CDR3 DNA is TGTGCCAGCAGCTTTACTCGTTACGAGCAGTACTTC. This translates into CASSFTRYEQYF.

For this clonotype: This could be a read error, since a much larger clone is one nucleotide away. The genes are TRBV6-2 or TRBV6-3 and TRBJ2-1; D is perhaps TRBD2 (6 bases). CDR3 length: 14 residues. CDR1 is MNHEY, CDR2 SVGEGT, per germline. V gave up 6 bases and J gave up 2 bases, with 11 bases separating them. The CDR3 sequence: CASRPGRAYNEQFF. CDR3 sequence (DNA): TGTGCCAGCAGACCCGGGAGAGCCTACAATGAGCAGTTCTTC.

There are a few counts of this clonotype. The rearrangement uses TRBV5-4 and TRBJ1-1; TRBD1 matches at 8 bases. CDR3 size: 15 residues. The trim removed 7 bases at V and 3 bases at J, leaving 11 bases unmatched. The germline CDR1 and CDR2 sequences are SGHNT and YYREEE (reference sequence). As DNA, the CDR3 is TGTGCCAGCGGTCCAGGGGGCATTCGGCACACTGAAGCTTTCTTT. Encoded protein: CASGPGGIRHTEAFF.

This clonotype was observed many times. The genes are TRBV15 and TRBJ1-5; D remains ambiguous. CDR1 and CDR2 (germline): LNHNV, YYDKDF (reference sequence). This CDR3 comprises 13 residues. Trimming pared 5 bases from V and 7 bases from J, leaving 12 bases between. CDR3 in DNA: TGTGCCACCAGCCCTGAGCGGGCACAGCCCCAGCATTTT. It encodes CATSPERAQPQHF.

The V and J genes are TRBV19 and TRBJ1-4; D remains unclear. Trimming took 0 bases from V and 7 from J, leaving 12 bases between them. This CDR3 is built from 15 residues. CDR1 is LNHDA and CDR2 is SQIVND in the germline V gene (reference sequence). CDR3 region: CASSIEKDGTEKLFF. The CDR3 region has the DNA TGTGCCAGTAGTATAGAGAAGGATGGAACTGAAAAACTGTTTTTT. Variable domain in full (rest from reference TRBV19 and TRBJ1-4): DGGITQSPKYLFRKEGQNVTLSCEQNLNHDAMYWYRQDPGQGLRLIYYSQIVNDFQKGDIAEGYSVSREKKESFPLTVTSAQKNPTAFYLCASSIEKDGTEKLFFGSGTQLSVL.

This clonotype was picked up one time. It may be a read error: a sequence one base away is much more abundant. CDR3 bases: TGTGCCAGCAGAGCACACGATCCGGGACTAGGAACTAATGAGCAGTTCTTC. Protein sequence: CASRAHDPGLGTNEQFF. The rearrangement joins TRBV7-8 to TRBJ2-1; 8 nucleotides align to TRBD2. The germline gives CDR1 SGHVS, CDR2 FQNEAQ. This CDR3 region has 17 residues. The ends lost 6 bases at V and 7 bases at J; junction bases unmatched: 17.

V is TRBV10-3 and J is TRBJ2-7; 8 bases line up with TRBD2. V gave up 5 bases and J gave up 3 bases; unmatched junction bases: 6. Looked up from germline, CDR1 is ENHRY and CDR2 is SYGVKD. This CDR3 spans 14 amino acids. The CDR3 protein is CAISQRTSNYEQYF. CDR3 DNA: TGTGCCATCAGTCAGAGGACTAGCAACTACGAGCAGTACTTC.